This TCR beta chain was sequenced during a study of CD4+ T cells in melanoma. The V gene's germline CDR1 is SGHRS and CDR2 YFSETQ. V trimming: 1 base; J trimming: 1 base; junction bases outside the gene matches: 7. The CDR3 length is 16 residues. TCRdb's copy holds only in-frame clones and misses some; the assay was immunoSEQ multiplex PCR. The data show some 120,000 clones, around 92% seen once. Sequencing input: peripheral blood. The rearrangement links TRBV5-1 to TRBJ2-7; 8 bases are a match to TRBD2. The receptor was derived from a human donor with melanoma. The CDR3 sequence is CASSLISGRGSYEQYF. CDR3 nucleotide sequence: TGCGCCAGCAGCTTGATAAGCGGGAGAGGGTCCTACGAGCAGTACTTC.